The next 28 T cell receptor beta chains were all read from a single sample in a study of blood T cell repertoires in COVID-19. The data were produced by immunoSEQ multiplex PCR, yet TCRdb's version contains in-frame clones alone and is incomplete. The sample lists 250,000 to 350,000 clones, around 89% seen once, with under 6.5% in the top ten. Sequencing was done on a sample of peripheral blood. The receptors come from a man between 18 and 29 years old who had recovered from COVID-19.

This chain joins TRBV7-2 and TRBJ1-1; a weak D match, TRBD1 (6 bases). The CDR3 spans 16 residues. Trimming left V 4 bases short and J 5 bases short, with 20 bases between. The V gene's germline CDR1 is SGHTA and CDR2 FQGNSA. The CDR3 sequence is CASSSNPGGARTEAFF. The CDR3 coding sequence is TGTGCCAGCAGCTCGAATCCCGGGGGGGCGAGGACTGAAGCTTTCTTT.

CDR3 DNA: TGTGCCAGCAGTGGAGAGGGAAACTCACCCCTCCACTTT. This translates into CASSGEGNSPLHF. V gene TRBV25-1 combines with J gene TRBJ1-6; unclear D gene. The CDR3 covers 13 residues. From germline, CDR1 is MGHDK and CDR2 SYGVNS. V lost 4 bases and J 10 bases, leaving 11 bases between the germline ends.

The chain recombines TRBV20-1 with TRBJ1-1; D not resolved. This CDR3 is built from 11 residues. The germline V and J ends were trimmed by 6 bases and 7 bases, with 12 bases remaining between them. Germline V CDR1 and CDR2: DFQATT, SNEGSKA (reference sequence). CDR3 in DNA: TGCAGTGCCAACGTGCAGTTTGAAGCTTTCTTT. It codes for CSANVQFEAFF.

This rearrangement joins TRBV19 to TRBJ2-7; a possible D gene is TRBD1 (6 bases). V lost 5 bases to trimming and J lost 4 bases, with 12 bases between them. This CDR3 has 13 residues. The germline V gene encodes CDR1 LNHDA and CDR2 SQIVND (reference sequence). The CDR3 region is CASSATGPYEQYF. The CDR3 DNA reads TGTGCCAGTAGTGCGACAGGACCTTACGAGCAGTACTTC.

The V gene is TRBV19, the J gene TRBJ2-7, with D possibly TRBD2 on 5 matching bases. The V end was cut by 3 bases, the J end by 0 bases, with 12 bases between. Germline V CDR1 and CDR2: LNHDA, SQIVND (reference sequence). CDR3 length equals 15 residues. The CDR3: CASSMFGGSSYEQYF. The CDR3 region has the DNA TGTGCCAGTAGTATGTTTGGAGGAAGCTCCTACGAGCAGTACTTC. The whole variable domain, remainder taken from reference TRBV19 and TRBJ2-7, is DGGITQSPKYLFRKEGQNVTLSCEQNLNHDAMYWYRQDPGQGLRLIYYSQIVNDFQKGDIAEGYSVSREKKESFPLTVTSAQKNPTAFYLCASSMFGGSSYEQYFGPGTRLTVT.

The chain uses TRBV4-1 and TRBJ1-2; the D is unclear. The germline V gene has CDR1 MGHRA and CDR2 YSYEKL. The CDR3 runs to 16 residues. V dropped 1 base and J dropped 8 bases, with 20 bases sitting between them. The DNA for the CDR3 is TGCGCCAGCAGCCAAGTCGTGTGGGGAGAGGCTCAGGGCTACACCTTC. It codes for CASSQVVWGEAQGYTF.

This clone was observed a handful of times. The chain joins TRBV2 to TRBJ1-6; a weak D match, TRBD1 (6 bases). Germline V gene sequence: CDR1 SNHLY, CDR2 FYNNEI. CDR3 length: 17 residues. Trimming took 6 bases from V and 4 from J, leaving 19 bases between them. CDR3 in amino acids: CASRGTFQRTYNSPLHF. Written as DNA, the CDR3 is TGTGCCAGCAGAGGGACATTTCAACGCACATATAATTCACCCCTCCACTTT.

This sequence joins TRBV7-2 and TRBJ2-7; TRBD2 matches at 7 bases. With V trimmed by 3 bases and J by 3 bases, 2 bases remained unmatched. Germline-derived CDR1 and CDR2 are SGHTA and FQGNSA. This CDR3 is built from 13 residues. The chain's CDR3 is CASSFSSGYEQYF. CDR3 DNA: TGTGCCAGCAGCTTCTCTAGCGGCTACGAGCAGTACTTC.

This chain links TRBV7-9 with TRBJ2-3; no firm D call. The germline V gene has CDR1 SEHNR and CDR2 FQNEAQ (reference sequence). The CDR3 runs to 13 residues. V was trimmed by 5 bases and J by 6 bases, leaving 12 bases between them. The CDR3 spells CASSRPNIDTQYF. The CDR3 DNA sequence: TGTGCCAGCAGCCGCCCGAACATCGATACGCAGTATTTT.

This chain connects TRBV11-2 to TRBJ1-2, with D possibly TRBD1 on 6 matching bases. The V gene's germline CDR1 is SGHAT and CDR2 FQNNGV. CDR3 length equals 14 residues. The V gene lost 6 bases and the J gene lost 0 bases, with 11 bases spanning the gap. DNA for the CDR3: TGTGCCAGCAGTGTGACAGGCGCTAACTATGGCTACACCTTC. This gives the protein CASSVTGANYGYTF.

The count of this clone is one. V and J are TRBV5-8 and TRBJ2-7, with D uncertain. In germline, CDR1 is SGHTS, CDR2 YDEGEE. Trimming pared 4 bases from V and 0 bases from J, leaving 8 bases between. The CDR3 is made up of 13 amino acids. The CDR3, as DNA: TGTGCCAGCAGCCACTCAGGCTCCTACGAGCAGTACTTC. This sequence encodes CASSHSGSYEQYF.

The rearrangement uses TRBV15 and TRBJ1-3, with TRBD1 as a possible D gene (6 bases). The ends were cut back, 3 bases at V and 4 bases at J, with 13 bases in the middle. Germline loops: CDR1 LNHNV, CDR2 YYDKDF (reference sequence). The CDR3 sequence is 15 residues long. In nucleotides, the CDR3 is TGTGCCACCAGCAGTTTTACAGGGATAGGAAACACCATATATTTT. Its protein product is CATSSFTGIGNTIYF.

The chain links TRBV3-1 (or the pseudogene TRBV3-2) to TRBJ2-2; 7 bases fit TRBD1. Trimming at V came to 4 bases and at J to 4 bases, leaving 6 bases not matched to a gene. The CDR3 extends over 15 amino acids. Germline assignment: CDR1 LGHDT and CDR2 YNNKEL (reference sequence). The CDR3 DNA reads as TGTGCCAGCAGCCCTCGGGGACAGCTCACCGGGGAGCTGTTTTTT. Translation gives CASSPRGQLTGELFF.

In this sample, this clone turned up a few times. The V call is TRBV7-9, the J call TRBJ2-7; D remains unclear. The germline V and J ends were trimmed by 3 bases and 2 bases, with 5 bases remaining between them. The germline V gene encodes CDR1 SEHNR and CDR2 FQNEAQ (reference sequence). This CDR3 has 12 amino acids. CDR3: CASSFLAYEQYF. As DNA, the CDR3 is TGTGCCAGCAGCTTCCTAGCCTACGAGCAGTACTTC. The variable domain in full, completed from reference TRBV7-9 and TRBJ2-7, reads DTGVSQNPRHKITKRGQNVTFRCDPISEHNRLYWYRQTLGQGPEFLTYFQNEAQLEKSRLLSDRFSAERPKGSFSTLEIQRTEQGDSAMYLCASSFLAYEQYFGPGTRLTVT.

The chain couples TRBV6-6 to TRBJ2-7; D unclear. V was clipped by 5 bases and J by 3 bases, with 11 bases between them. CDR3 length equals 13 residues. The germline V gene has CDR1 MNHNY and CDR2 SVGAGI (reference sequence). DNA of the CDR3: TGTGCCAGCAGTCGAACAGAATTCTACGAGCAGTACTTC. Translation gives CASSRTEFYEQYF.

This chain connects TRBV19 to TRBJ2-1; 8 bases fit TRBD1. The CDR3 extends over 14 amino acids. CDR1 is LNHDA and CDR2 is SQIVND in the germline V gene (reference sequence). V trimming: 4 bases; J trimming: 7 bases; junction bases outside the gene matches: 6. In DNA, the CDR3 is TGTGCCAGTAGTACTGGACAGGGATGGAATGAGCAGTTCTTC. Residues: CASSTGQGWNEQFF. Supplemented by reference TRBV19 and TRBJ2-1, the full variable domain reads DGGITQSPKYLFRKEGQNVTLSCEQNLNHDAMYWYRQDPGQGLRLIYYSQIVNDFQKGDIAEGYSVSREKKESFPLTVTSAQKNPTAFYLCASSTGQGWNEQFFGPGTRLTVL.

This chain links TRBV21-1 with TRBJ2-5; TRBD2, as called in the table, went unchecked against the DNA. TRBV21-1 is an annotated pseudogene. CDR3 size: 15 residues. Here the CDR3 reads CASSTLCGERETQYF. The CDR3, as DNA: TGTGCCAGCAGCACCCTTTGTGGGGAGCGGGAGACCCAGTACTTC.

The chain combines TRBV4-3 with TRBJ2-2, with 16 bases aligning to TRBD2. Germline CDR1 reads LGHNA; CDR2 reads YSLEER. V was clipped by 0 bases and J by 1 base; unmatched bases: 2. The CDR3 length is 19 residues. The CDR3 is CASSQEGLAGGMNTGELFF. CDR3 DNA: TGCGCCAGCAGCCAAGAGGGACTAGCGGGGGGGATGAACACCGGGGAGCTGTTTTTT.

The chain couples TRBV11-3 to TRBJ1-1, with no clear D. The CDR3 totals 19 residues. CDR1 SGHNT and CDR2 YENEEA come from the germline V gene. V was clipped by 4 bases and J by 0 bases, with 24 bases between them. CDR3 nucleotides: TGTGCCAGCAGCTCGTGGCTTAGAAATCGAACAGTAATGAACACTGAAGCTTTCTTT. Amino acid sequence: CASSSWLRNRTVMNTEAFF.

The chain is built from TRBV11-3 and TRBJ1-6, with no clear D. This CDR3 spans 13 amino acids. From germline, CDR1 is SGHNT and CDR2 YENEEA. The V end was cut by 8 bases, the J end by 0 bases, with 5 bases between. The chain's CDR3 is CASSSSYNSPLHF. The CDR3 nucleotides are TGTGCCAGCTCTTCCTCCTATAATTCACCCCTCCACTTT.

This clone was recorded only once. The V and J genes are TRBV18 and TRBJ1-2; 7 nucleotides line up with TRBD1. CDR3 size: 13 residues. Germline loops: CDR1 KGHSH, CDR2 LQKENI. Germline trimming cut 4 bases from V and 3 bases from J; bases unmatched to any gene: 2. The CDR3 region has the DNA TGTGCCAGCTCACAGGGGGCTGACTATGGCTACACCTTC. Its translation is CASSQGADYGYTF.

The genes are TRBV6-2 or TRBV6-3 and TRBJ1-2; 7 bases are a match to TRBD1. CDR1 is MNHEY and CDR2 is SVGEGT in the germline V gene. Trimming removed 2 bases from V and 4 bases from J; junction bases left unmatched: 7. There are 15 residues in the CDR3. CDR3 in DNA: TGTGCCAGCAGTTACCCGCGACAGGGCGCCTATGGCTACACCTTC. It translates to CASSYPRQGAYGYTF.

This clone was seen a single time. This may be a read error, as it is one base from a much larger clone. Other DNA sequences of this sample code for an identical CDR3. The rearrangement uses TRBV5-1 and TRBJ2-7; D is perhaps TRBD1 (6 bases). Trimming cost V 1 base and J 1 base, with 6 bases left between them. This CDR3 region has 13 residues. The germline V gene has CDR1 SGHRS and CDR2 YFSETQ. The CDR3 region is CASSLQGSYEQYF. CDR3 in DNA: TGCGCCAGCAGCTTGCAGGGGTCCTACGAGCAGTACTTC.

This rearrangement joins TRBV14 to TRBJ2-3; 7 positions match TRBD2. Germline CDR1 is SGHDN and CDR2 is FVKESK. The CDR3 has 15 residues. V dropped 6 bases and J dropped 2; count of bases not matched to a gene: 8. DNA for the CDR3: TGTGCCAGCAGGCCTACGCGGGGGTACACAGATACGCAGTATTTT. The encoded protein is CASRPTRGYTDTQYF.

The rearrangement links TRBV9 to TRBJ2-7; no reliable D call. CDR3 length: 15 residues. The V end lost 0 bases, the J end lost 0 bases, and 10 bases lay between the germline ends. CDR1 SGDLS and CDR2 YYNGEE come from the germline V gene. CDR3 loop: CASSVGLPSSYEQYF. CDR3 DNA: TGTGCCAGCAGCGTAGGACTTCCGAGCTCCTACGAGCAGTACTTC.

This chain links TRBV13 with TRBJ1-1; 8 nucleotides match TRBD1. The CDR3 spans 17 residues. The germline CDR1 and CDR2 sequences are PRHDT and FYEKMQ (reference sequence). Unmatched junction bases numbered 10, after V lost 4 bases and J lost 0 bases. CDR3 nucleotides: TGTGCCAGCAGCTCTCTCGGGCAGGGGGCCGTGAACACTGAAGCTTTCTTT. Translated, it gives CASSSLGQGAVNTEAFF.

The CDR3 protein is CASSQVSQGWNYGYTF. The CDR3 bases are TGTGCCAGCAGCCAAGTTTCTCAGGGGTGGAACTATGGCTACACCTTC. This chain links TRBV3-1 (or the pseudogene TRBV3-2) with TRBJ1-2, with TRBD1 as a possible D gene (6 bases). The CDR3 covers 16 residues. With 1 base removed from V and 2 bases from J, the gap between germline ends came to 14 bases. Germline V gives CDR1 LGHDT, CDR2 YNNKEL (reference sequence).

In this sample, this clone turned up once. The chain is built from TRBV27 and TRBJ2-5; tentatively, D is TRBD2 (7 bases). CDR3 length: 14 residues. Germline loops: CDR1 MNHEY, CDR2 SMNVEV (reference sequence). Trimming left V 6 bases short and J 6 bases short, with 17 bases between. The CDR3 is CASSKAGAQQTQYF. The CDR3 DNA reads as TGTGCCAGCAGCAAGGCGGGGGCGCAGCAGACCCAGTACTTC.